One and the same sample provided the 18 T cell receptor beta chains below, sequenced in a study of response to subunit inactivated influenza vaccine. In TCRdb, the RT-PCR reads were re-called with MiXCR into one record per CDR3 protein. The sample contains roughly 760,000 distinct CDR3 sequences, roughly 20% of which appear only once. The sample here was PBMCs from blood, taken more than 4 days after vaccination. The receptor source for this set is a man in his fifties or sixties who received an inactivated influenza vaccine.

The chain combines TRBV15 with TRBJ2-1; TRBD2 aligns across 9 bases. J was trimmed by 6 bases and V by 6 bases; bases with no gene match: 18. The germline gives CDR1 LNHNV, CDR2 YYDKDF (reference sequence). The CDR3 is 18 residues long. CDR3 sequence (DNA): TGTGCCACCAGAGGGTCGAGTCTAGCGGGATTTCCGAGCAATGAGCAGTTCTTC. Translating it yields CATRGSSLAGFPSNEQFF.

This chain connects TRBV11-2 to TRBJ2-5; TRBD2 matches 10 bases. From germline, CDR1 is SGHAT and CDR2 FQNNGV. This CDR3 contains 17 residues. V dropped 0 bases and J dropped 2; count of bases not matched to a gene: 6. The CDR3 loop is CASSLEIAGGGQETQYF. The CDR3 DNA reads TGTGCCAGCAGCTTAGAGATAGCGGGAGGAGGGCAAGAGACCCAGTACTTC.

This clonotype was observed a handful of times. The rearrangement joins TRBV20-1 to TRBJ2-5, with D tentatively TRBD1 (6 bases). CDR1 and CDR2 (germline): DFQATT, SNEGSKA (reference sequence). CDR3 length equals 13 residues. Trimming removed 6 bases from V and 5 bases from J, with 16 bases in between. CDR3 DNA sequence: TGCAGTGCCGGGACATCCCAACGTGAGACCCAGTACTTC. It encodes CSAGTSQRETQYF.

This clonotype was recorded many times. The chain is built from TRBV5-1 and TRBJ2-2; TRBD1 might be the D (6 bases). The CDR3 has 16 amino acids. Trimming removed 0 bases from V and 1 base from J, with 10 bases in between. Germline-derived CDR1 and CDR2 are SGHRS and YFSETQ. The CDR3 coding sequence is TGCGCCAGCAGCTTGGAGGACAGCCGGAACACCGGGGAGCTGTTTTTT. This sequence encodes CASSLEDSRNTGELFF.

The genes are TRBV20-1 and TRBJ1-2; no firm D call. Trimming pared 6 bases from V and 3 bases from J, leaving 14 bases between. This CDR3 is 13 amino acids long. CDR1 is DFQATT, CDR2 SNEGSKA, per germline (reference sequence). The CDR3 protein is CSAGEGSDYGYTF. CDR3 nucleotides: TGCAGTGCCGGGGAAGGGTCGGACTATGGCTACACCTTC.

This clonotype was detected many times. CDR3: CASSSGLAGYYEQYF. CDR3 DNA: TGTGCCAGCAGCTCCGGACTAGCGGGATATTACGAGCAGTACTTC. The chain is built from TRBV7-2 and TRBJ2-7, with TRBD2 identical over 12 bases. The germline V gene has CDR1 SGHTA and CDR2 FQGNSA. The J segment lost 4 bases and the V segment lost 4 bases, leaving 5 bases of the junction unmatched. The CDR3 loop spans 15 amino acids. The variable domain in full, with the rest retrieved from reference TRBV7-2 and TRBJ2-7, is GAGVSQSPSNKVTEKGKDVELRCDPISGHTALYWYRQSLGQGLEFLIYFQGNSAPDKSGLPSDRFSAERTGGSVSTLTIQRTQQEDSAVYLCASSSGLAGYYEQYFGPGTRLTVT.

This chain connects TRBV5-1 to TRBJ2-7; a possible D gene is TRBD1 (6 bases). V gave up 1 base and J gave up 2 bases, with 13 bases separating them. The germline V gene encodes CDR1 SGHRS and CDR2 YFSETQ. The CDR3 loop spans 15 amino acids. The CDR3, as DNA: TGCGCCAGCAGCTTGACACGGCAGGGGACCTACGAGCAGTACTTC. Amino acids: CASSLTRQGTYEQYF.

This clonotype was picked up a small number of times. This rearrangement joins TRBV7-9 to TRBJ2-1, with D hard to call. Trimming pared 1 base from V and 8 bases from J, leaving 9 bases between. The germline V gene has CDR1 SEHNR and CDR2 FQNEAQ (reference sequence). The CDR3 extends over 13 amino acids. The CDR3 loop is CASSLGRTDEQFF. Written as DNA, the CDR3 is TGTGCCAGCAGCTTAGGGCGGACGGATGAGCAGTTCTTC.

This CDR3 reads CASSRGRGTRAYNEQFF. The CDR3 DNA follows: TGTGCCAGCAGCCGTGGTCGGGGTACTAGGGCCTACAATGAGCAGTTCTTC. This sequence joins TRBV11-2 and TRBJ2-1; possibly TRBD2 for D (5 bases). Germline V gene lookup returns CDR1 SGHAT and CDR2 FQNNGV. The V and J ends lost 5 bases and 2 bases respectively, with 19 bases between them. This CDR3 region has 17 residues.

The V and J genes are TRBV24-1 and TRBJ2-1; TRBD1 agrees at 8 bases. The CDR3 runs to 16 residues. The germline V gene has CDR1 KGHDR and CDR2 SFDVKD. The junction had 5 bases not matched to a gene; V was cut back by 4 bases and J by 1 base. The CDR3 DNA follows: TGTGCCACCAGTGAAACTGACAGGGGTTCCTACAATGAGCAGTTCTTC. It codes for CATSETDRGSYNEQFF.

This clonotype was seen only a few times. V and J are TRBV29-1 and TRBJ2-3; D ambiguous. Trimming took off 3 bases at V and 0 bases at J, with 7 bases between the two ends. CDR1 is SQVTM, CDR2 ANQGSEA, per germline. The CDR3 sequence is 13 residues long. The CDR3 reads CSVETDSTDTQYF. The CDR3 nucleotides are TGCAGCGTTGAGACCGACAGCACAGATACGCAGTATTTT.

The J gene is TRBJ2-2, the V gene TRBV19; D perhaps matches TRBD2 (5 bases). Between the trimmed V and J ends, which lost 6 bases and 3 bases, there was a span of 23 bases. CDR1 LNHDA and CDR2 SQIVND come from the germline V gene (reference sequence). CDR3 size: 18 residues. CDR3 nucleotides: TGTGCCAGTAGATTCCCTTTGGGAGACCGCCTTTACACCGGGGAGCTGTTTTTT. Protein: CASRFPLGDRLYTGELFF.

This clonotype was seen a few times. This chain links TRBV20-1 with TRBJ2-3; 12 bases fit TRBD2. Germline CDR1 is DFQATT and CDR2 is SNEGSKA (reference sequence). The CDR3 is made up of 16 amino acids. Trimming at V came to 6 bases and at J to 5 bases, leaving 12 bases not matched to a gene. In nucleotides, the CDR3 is TGCAGTGCCCGAGGGGCTAGCGGGGGGGCAAGAGATACGCAGTATTTT. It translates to CSARGASGGARDTQYF.

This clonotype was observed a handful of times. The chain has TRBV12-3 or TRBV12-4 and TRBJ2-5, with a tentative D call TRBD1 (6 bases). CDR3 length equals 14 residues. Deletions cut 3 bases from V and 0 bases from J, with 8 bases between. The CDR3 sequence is CASSFQGYQETQYF. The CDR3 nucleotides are TGTGCCAGCAGTTTCCAGGGGTACCAAGAGACCCAGTACTTC.

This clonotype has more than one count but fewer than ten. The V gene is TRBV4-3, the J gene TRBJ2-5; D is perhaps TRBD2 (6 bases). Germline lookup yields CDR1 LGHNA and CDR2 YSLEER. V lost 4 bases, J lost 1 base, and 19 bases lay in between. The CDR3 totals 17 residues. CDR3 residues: CASSRGGGARGQETQYF. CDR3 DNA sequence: TGCGCCAGCAGCCGAGGAGGTGGTGCGCGGGGCCAAGAGACCCAGTACTTC.

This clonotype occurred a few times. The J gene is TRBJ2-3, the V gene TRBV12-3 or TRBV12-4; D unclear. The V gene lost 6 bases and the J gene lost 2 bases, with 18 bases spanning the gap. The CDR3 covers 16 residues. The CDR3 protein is CASRLRLGSTTDTQYF. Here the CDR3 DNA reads TGTGCCAGCAGGCTGCGTCTCGGGTCTACCACAGATACGCAGTATTTT.

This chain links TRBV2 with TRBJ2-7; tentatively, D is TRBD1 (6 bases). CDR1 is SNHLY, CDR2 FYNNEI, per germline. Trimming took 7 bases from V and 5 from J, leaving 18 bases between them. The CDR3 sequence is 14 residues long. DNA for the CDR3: TGTGCCAGCATCCCCGGGACACGGGGCCACGAGCAGTACTTC. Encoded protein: CASIPGTRGHEQYF.

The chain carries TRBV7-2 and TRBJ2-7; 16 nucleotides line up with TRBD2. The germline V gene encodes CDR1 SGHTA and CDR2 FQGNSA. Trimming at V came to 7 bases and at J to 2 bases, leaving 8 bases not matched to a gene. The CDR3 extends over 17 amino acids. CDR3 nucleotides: TGTGCCAGCACCATAATGGGACTAGCGGGGGGGCCCTACGAGCAGTACTTC. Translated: CASTIMGLAGGPYEQYF.